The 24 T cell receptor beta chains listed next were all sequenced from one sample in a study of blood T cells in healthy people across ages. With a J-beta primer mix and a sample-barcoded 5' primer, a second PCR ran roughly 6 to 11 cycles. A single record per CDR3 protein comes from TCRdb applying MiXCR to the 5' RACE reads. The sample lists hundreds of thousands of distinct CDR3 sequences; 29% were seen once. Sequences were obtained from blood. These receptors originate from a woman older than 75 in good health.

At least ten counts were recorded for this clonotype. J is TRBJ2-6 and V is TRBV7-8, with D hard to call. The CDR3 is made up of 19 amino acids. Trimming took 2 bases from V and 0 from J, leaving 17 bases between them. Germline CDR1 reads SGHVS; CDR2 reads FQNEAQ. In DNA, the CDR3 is TGTGCCAGCAGCTTATTGCCGACATACCTCCACTCTGGGGCCAACGTCCTGACTTTC. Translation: CASSLLPTYLHSGANVLTF.

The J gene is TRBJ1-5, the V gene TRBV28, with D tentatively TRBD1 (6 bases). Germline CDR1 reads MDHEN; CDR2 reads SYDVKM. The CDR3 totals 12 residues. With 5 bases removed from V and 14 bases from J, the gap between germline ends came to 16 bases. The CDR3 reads CASSPPGGGKHF. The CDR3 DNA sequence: TGTGCCAGCAGTCCGCCCGGAGGGGGGAAGCATTTT.

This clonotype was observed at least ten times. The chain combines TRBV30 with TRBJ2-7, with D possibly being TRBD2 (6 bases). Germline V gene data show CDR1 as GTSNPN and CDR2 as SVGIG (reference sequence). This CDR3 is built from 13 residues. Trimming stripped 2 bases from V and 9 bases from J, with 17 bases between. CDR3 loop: CAWSPQAVGGQYF. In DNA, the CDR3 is TGTGCCTGGAGTCCACAGGCGGTCGGGGGGCAGTACTTC.

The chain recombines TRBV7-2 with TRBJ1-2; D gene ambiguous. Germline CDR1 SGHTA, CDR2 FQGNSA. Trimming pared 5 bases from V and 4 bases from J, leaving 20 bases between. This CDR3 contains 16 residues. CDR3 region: CASSHPMTFSGYGYTF. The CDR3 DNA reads TGTGCCAGCAGCCACCCTATGACATTCTCTGGCTATGGCTACACCTTC.

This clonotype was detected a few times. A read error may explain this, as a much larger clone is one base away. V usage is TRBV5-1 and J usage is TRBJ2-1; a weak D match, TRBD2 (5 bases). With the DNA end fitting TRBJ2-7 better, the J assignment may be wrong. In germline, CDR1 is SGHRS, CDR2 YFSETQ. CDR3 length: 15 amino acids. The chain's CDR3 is CASSLSASRYNEQYF. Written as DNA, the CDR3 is TGCGCCAGCAGCTTGTCGGCTAGCAGGTACAATGAGCAGTACTTC.

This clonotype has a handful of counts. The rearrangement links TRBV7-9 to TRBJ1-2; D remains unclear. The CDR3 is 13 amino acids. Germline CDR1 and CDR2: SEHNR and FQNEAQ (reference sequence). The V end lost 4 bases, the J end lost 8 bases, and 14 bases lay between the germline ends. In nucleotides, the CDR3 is TGTGCCAGCAGCTCGACCGACGAGCAGGGCTACACCTTC. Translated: CASSSTDEQGYTF. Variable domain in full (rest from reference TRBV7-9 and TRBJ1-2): DTGVSQNPRHKITKRGQNVTFRCDPISEHNRLYWYRQTLGQGPEFLTYFQNEAQLEKSRLLSDRFSAERPKGSFSTLEIQRTEQGDSAMYLCASSSTDEQGYTFGSGTRLTVV.

CDR3 sequence (DNA): TGTGCCAGCAGCTTAGTGGTAGCTAATTCACCCCTCCACTTT. Its protein product is CASSLVVANSPLHF. The V gene is TRBV11-2, the J gene TRBJ1-6, with D unresolved. The germline V gene has CDR1 SGHAT and CDR2 FQNNGV. CDR3 length: 14 amino acids. V shed 1 base and J shed 6 bases, with 7 bases lying between them.

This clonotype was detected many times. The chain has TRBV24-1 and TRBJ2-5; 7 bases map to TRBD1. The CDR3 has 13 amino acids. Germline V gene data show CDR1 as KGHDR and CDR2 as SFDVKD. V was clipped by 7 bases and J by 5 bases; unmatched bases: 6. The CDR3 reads CATSRQGRETQYF. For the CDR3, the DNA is TGTGCCACCAGCAGACAGGGACGGGAGACCCAGTACTTC.

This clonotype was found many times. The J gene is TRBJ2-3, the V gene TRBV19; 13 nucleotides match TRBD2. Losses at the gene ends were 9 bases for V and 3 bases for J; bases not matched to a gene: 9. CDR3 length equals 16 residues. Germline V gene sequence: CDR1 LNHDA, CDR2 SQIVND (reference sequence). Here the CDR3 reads CASSPRLAGGTDTQYF. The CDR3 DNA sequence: TGTGCCAGCAGCCCCCGACTAGCGGGGGGTACAGATACGCAGTATTTT.

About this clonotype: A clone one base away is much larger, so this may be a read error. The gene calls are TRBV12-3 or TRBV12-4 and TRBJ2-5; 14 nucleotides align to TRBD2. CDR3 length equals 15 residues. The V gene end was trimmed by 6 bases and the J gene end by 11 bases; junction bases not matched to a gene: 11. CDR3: CASRGLAGGNNEQYF. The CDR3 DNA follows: TGTGCCAGCAGAGGACTAGCGGGGGGCAACAATGAGCAGTACTTC.

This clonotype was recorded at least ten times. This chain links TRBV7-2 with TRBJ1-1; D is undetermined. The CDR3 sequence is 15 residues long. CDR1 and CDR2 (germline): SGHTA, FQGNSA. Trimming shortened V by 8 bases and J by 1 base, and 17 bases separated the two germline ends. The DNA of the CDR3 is TGTGCCAGCCTAGGTTCGGGCAAGAGGAACACTGAAGCTTTCTTT. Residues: CASLGSGKRNTEAFF.

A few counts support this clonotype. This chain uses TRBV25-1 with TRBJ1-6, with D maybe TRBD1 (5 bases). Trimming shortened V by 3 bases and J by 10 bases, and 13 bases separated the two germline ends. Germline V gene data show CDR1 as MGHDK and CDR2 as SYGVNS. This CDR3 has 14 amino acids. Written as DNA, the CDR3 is TGTGCCAGCAGTGACGTGGGGGGGGGATCACCCCTCCACTTT. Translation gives CASSDVGGGSPLHF.

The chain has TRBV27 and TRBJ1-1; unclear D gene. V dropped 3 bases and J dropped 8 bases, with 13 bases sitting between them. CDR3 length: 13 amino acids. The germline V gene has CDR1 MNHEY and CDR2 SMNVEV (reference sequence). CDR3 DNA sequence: TGTGCCAGCAGTTTCGACACACGCCGGGAAGCTTTCTTT. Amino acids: CASSFDTRREAFF.

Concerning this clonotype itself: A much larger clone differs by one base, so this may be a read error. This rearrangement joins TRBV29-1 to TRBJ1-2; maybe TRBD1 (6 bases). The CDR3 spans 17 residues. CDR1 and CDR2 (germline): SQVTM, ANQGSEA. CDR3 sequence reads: CSVEGPFPGTLSYGNTF. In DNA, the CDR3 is TGCAGCGTTGAAGGCCCCTTCCCCGGGACACTATCCTATGGCAACACCTTC.

CDR3 region: CASSLSGTGNHEQYF. As DNA, the CDR3 is TGTGCCAGCAGCTTGTCCGGGACAGGGAACCACGAGCAGTACTTC. The chain recombines TRBV7-2 with TRBJ2-5; 9 bases fit TRBD1. The end of the DNA is better explained by TRBJ2-7, so the J call may be wrong. CDR3 length: 15 residues. Germline CDR1 SGHTA, CDR2 FQGNSA.

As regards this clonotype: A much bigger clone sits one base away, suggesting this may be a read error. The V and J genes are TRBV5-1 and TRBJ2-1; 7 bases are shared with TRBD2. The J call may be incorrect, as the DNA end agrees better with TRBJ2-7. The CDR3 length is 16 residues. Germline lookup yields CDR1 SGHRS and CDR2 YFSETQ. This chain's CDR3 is CASSLGGTTTYNEQYF. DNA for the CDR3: TGCGCCAGCAGCTTGGGGGGGACTACCACCTACAATGAGCAGTACTTC.

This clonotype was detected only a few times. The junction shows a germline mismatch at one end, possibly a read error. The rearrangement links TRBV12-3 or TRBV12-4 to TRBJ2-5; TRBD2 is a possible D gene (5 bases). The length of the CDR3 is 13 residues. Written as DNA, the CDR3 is TGTACCAGCAGTCGCGGACGGGGAGAGACCCAGTACTTC. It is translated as CTSSRGRGETQYF.

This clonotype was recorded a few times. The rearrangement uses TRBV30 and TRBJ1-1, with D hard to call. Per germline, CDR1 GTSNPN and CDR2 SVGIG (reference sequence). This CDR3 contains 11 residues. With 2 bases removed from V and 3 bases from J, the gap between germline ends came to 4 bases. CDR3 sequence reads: CAWSRDTEAFF. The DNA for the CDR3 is TGTGCCTGGAGTAGAGACACTGAAGCTTTCTTT.

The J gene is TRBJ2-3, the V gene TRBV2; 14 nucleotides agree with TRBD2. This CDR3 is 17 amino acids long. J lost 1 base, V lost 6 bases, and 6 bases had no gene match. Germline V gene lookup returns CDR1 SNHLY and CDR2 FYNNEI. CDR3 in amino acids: CASRRLAGGDGTDTQYF. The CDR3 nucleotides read TGTGCCAGCAGGAGACTAGCGGGGGGGGACGGCACAGATACGCAGTATTTT.

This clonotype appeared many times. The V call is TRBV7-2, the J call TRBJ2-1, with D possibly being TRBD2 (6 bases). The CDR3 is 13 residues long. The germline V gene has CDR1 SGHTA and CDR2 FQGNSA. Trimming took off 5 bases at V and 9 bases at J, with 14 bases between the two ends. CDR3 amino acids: CASSPGVSGEQFF. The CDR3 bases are TGTGCCAGCAGCCCGGGGGTGAGCGGTGAGCAGTTCTTC.

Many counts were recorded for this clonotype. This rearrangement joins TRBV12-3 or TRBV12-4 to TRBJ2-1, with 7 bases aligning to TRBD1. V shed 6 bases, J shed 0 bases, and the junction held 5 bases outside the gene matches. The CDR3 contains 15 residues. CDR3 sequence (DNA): TGTGCCAGCAGCTTGACAGGGAGCTCCTACAATGAGCAGTTCTTC. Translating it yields CASSLTGSSYNEQFF.

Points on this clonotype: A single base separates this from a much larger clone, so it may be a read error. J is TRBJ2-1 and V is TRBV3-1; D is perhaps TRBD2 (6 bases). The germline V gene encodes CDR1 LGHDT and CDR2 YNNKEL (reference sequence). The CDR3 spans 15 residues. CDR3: CASGQPGTGVSEQFF. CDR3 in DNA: TGTGCCAGCGGCCAGCCCGGGACTGGAGTTAGTGAGCAGTTCTTC.

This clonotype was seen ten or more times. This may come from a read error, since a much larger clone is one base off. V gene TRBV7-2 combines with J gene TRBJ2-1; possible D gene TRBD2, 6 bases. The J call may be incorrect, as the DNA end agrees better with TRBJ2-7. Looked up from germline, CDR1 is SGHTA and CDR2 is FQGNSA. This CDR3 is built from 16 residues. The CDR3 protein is CASRVGLQSSYNEQYF. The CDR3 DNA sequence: TGTGCCAGCAGAGTGGGACTCCAGAGCTCCTACAATGAGCAGTACTTC.

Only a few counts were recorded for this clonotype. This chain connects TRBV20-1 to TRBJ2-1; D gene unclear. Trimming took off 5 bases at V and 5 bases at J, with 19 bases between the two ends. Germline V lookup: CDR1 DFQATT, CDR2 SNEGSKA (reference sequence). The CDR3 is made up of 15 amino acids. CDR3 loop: CSAYPGQALNNEQFF. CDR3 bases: TGCAGTGCTTACCCCGGGCAGGCGTTAAACAATGAGCAGTTCTTC.